Below, one T cell receptor beta chain is given with its context. This could be a read error, since a much larger clone is one nucleotide away. This sample stems from a study of blood T cells in healthy people across ages. V gave up 5 bases and J gave up 4 bases; unmatched junction bases: 10. Germline CDR1 SGHRS, CDR2 YFSETQ. This CDR3 contains 15 residues. A second PCR, run for about 6 to 11 cycles, used a sample-barcoded 5' primer plus a J-beta primer mix. A single record per CDR3 protein comes from TCRdb applying MiXCR to the 5' RACE reads. The profile shows approximately 810,000 distinct CDR3 sequences, about 28% of them singletons.

The TCR comes from a woman aged 80 or over in good health. The sample was blood. The V gene is TRBV5-1, the J gene TRBJ1-2; TRBD1 matches at 8 bases. CDR3 nucleotides: TGCGCCAGCAGTTGCGGACAGGGTCCTATCTATGGCTACACCTTC. Translated, it gives CASSCGQGPIYGYTF.